These T cell receptor beta chains were read from a single sample in a study of beta chain features in type 1 diabetes. The method was immunoSEQ multiplex PCR; TCRdb's version includes in-frame clones alone and lacks a portion of them. This sample has hundreds of thousands of clones, with 68% found just once. Sequencing was performed on naive CD4+ T cells from blood. The origin of the receptors is a young man in good health. CDR3s include the opening cysteine and the closing phenylalanine or tryptophan. The order of the fields is V gene, clone size, J gene, D gene, CDR3 DNA, CDR3 protein. A D gene is named only where the DNA matches it firmly. The listing skips clone size in some rows; elsewhere it reads once, few, many or a size class.

v_gene: TRBV5-1
abundance: NA
j_gene: TRBJ2-1
d_gene: NA
CDR3nt: TGCGCCAGCAGCCAAGGGACGAAAAACGTCAATGAGCAGTTCTTC
CDR3aa: CASSQGTKNVNEQFF

v_gene: TRBV30
abundance: NA
j_gene: TRBJ1-2
d_gene: NA
CDR3nt: TGTGCCTGTAACAGGAGAATAAACTATGGCTACACCTTC
CDR3aa: CACNRRINYGYTF

v_gene: TRBV2
abundance: NA
j_gene: TRBJ1-4
d_gene: NA
CDR3nt: TGTGCCAATCGAATGAAAGGTGAAAAACTGTTTTTT
CDR3aa: CANRMKGEKLFF

v_gene: TRBV29-1
abundance: NA
j_gene: TRBJ2-5
d_gene: TRBD2
CDR3nt: TGCAGCTTTGATACGGGAGGGCTAGGAGAGACCCAGTACTTC
CDR3aa: CSFDTGGLGETQYF

v_gene: TRBV29-1
abundance: few
j_gene: TRBJ2-3
d_gene: NA
CDR3nt: TGCAGCGAGCGGATTAGTACAGATACGCAGTATTTT
CDR3aa: CSERISTDTQYF

v_gene: TRBV28
abundance: NA
j_gene: TRBJ2-1
d_gene: NA
CDR3nt: TGTGCCAGCTTCTCCGGGACAATCCTCTACAATGAGCAGTTCTTC
CDR3aa: CASFSGTILYNEQFF

v_gene: TRBV30
abundance: once
j_gene: TRBJ2-7
d_gene: NA
CDR3nt: TGTGCCTGGGATACTATGGGGTTCAACGAGCAGTACTTC
CDR3aa: CAWDTMGFNEQYF

v_gene: TRBV25-1
abundance: NA
j_gene: TRBJ2-3
d_gene: TRBD2
CDR3nt: TGTGCCAGCAGTGATACTAGCGGGGAAACCACAGATACGCAGTATTTT
CDR3aa: CASSDTSGETTDTQYF

v_gene: TRBV30
abundance: NA
j_gene: TRBJ2-1
d_gene: NA
CDR3nt: TGTGCCTGGGGGCCCCCAAACACTTACAATGAGCAGTTCTTC
CDR3aa: CAWGPPNTYNEQFF

v_gene: TRBV7-9
abundance: few
j_gene: TRBJ2-1
d_gene: TRBD2
CDR3nt: TGTGCCAGCAGCGCCCTCCGGGGGGGCTCCTACAATGAGCAGTTCTTC
CDR3aa: CASSALRGGSYNEQFF

v_gene: TRBV29-1
abundance: NA
j_gene: TRBJ1-2
d_gene: NA
CDR3nt: TGCAGCGTTGCCCAGGGATCAAACTATGGCTACACCTTC
CDR3aa: CSVAQGSNYGYTF

v_gene: TRBV25-1
abundance: NA
j_gene: TRBJ2-7
d_gene: NA
CDR3nt: TGTGCCAGCAGTGAACGAGCTGAATCCCCCGAGCAGTACTTC
CDR3aa: CASSERAESPEQYF

v_gene: TRBV7-2
abundance: NA
j_gene: TRBJ2-1
d_gene: NA
CDR3nt: TGTGCCAGCAGACGAGGGGGTAACAATGAGCAGTTCTTC
CDR3aa: CASRRGGNNEQFF

v_gene: TRBV30
abundance: NA
j_gene: TRBJ2-5
d_gene: NA
CDR3nt: TGTGCCTGGACAAGACGGAGGACTCTTCAAGAGACCCAGTACTTC
CDR3aa: CAWTRRRTLQETQYF

v_gene: TRBV7-9
abundance: NA
j_gene: TRBJ1-2
d_gene: TRBD1
CDR3nt: TGTGCCAGCAGCTTGACAGGGATCAATGGCTACACCTTC
CDR3aa: CASSLTGINGYTF

v_gene: TRBV5-4
abundance: once
j_gene: TRBJ2-3
d_gene: NA
CDR3nt: TGTGCCAGCAGCTTGGAGTCCGCCGATACGCAGTATTTT
CDR3aa: CASSLESADTQYF

v_gene: TRBV5-6
abundance: NA
j_gene: TRBJ1-2
d_gene: TRBD1
CDR3nt: TGTGCCAGCAGCTTGTACGGAGGACAGGGATTAAACTATGGCTACACCTTC
CDR3aa: CASSLYGGQGLNYGYTF

v_gene: TRBV29-1
abundance: NA
j_gene: TRBJ2-2
d_gene: NA
CDR3nt: TGCAGCTCCGGGACACACACCGGGGAGCTGTTTTTT
CDR3aa: CSSGTHTGELFF

v_gene: TRBV7-9
abundance: NA
j_gene: TRBJ1-2
d_gene: NA
CDR3nt: TGTGCCAGCAGCCAAGCACAAGGCTATGGCTACACCTTC
CDR3aa: CASSQAQGYGYTF

v_gene: TRBV29-1
abundance: NA
j_gene: TRBJ1-1
d_gene: NA
CDR3nt: TGCAGCGTTGAAGAGGCAGGGTTGAGAGCTTTCTTT
CDR3aa: CSVEEAGLRAFF

v_gene: TRBV5-4
abundance: NA
j_gene: TRBJ2-1
d_gene: NA
CDR3nt: TGTGCCAGCAGCCCAGAAGGTTGGGGGAACTCCTACAATGAGCAGTTCTTC
CDR3aa: CASSPEGWGNSYNEQFF

v_gene: TRBV12-5
abundance: few
j_gene: TRBJ1-2
d_gene: NA
CDR3nt: TGTGCTAGTGGGGCACGGAACTATGGCTACACCTTC
CDR3aa: CASGARNYGYTF

v_gene: TRBV28
abundance: NA
j_gene: TRBJ2-7
d_gene: TRBD2
CDR3nt: TGTGCCAGCAGTTTCCCCCGGACTAGGACGTCCTACGAGCAGTACTTC
CDR3aa: CASSFPRTRTSYEQYF

v_gene: TRBV15
abundance: NA
j_gene: TRBJ2-3
d_gene: NA
CDR3nt: TGTGCCACCAGCATCACCTTAGAGAGCACAGATACGCAGTATTTT
CDR3aa: CATSITLESTDTQYF

v_gene: TRBV4-2
abundance: NA
j_gene: TRBJ2-3
d_gene: TRBD2
CDR3nt: TGTGCCAGCAGCCCGCTGGCGGGGGGAACAGATACGCAGTATTTT
CDR3aa: CASSPLAGGTDTQYF

v_gene: TRBV18
abundance: NA
j_gene: TRBJ2-7
d_gene: NA
CDR3nt: TGTGCCAGCTCACCACCGGGACTGATCTACGAGCAGTACTTC
CDR3aa: CASSPPGLIYEQYF